This TCR beta chain was sequenced in a study of blood T cell repertoires in COVID-19. For the study at large: There were acute and convalescent COVID-19 samples, and they came from the United States, Italy and Spain. PBMCs, B-cell-depleted T cells, or T cells were the source of the cDNA or gDNA that made up the material.

The trim removed 7 bases at V and 5 bases at J, leaving 5 bases unmatched. The V gene's germline CDR1 is MRHNA and CDR2 SNTAGT. The length of the CDR3 is 14 residues. Source study methods: Scientists estimated how many nucleated cells there were by amplifying reference gene primers. Only in-frame clones appear in the TCRdb table, and some are missing; sequencing was by immunoSEQ multiplex PCR. The V and J calls and clone size were taken over from that table, and D and trimming were inferred from the DNA. Of about 25,000 clones in the sample, about 84% were seen once. This clone was seen a single time.

This receptor was taken from a man aged 50 to 60 with active or convalescent COVID-19. The sequenced sample consisted of peripheral blood. The rearrangement joins TRBV6-4 to TRBJ2-2, with TRBD1 matching over 9 bases. The CDR3 reads CASTQGAGTGELFF. CDR3 DNA sequence: TGTGCCAGCACACAGGGGGCAGGTACCGGGGAGCTGTTTTTT.